The T cell receptor (beta chain) described here comes from a study of T-cell reconstitution after alpha-beta-depleted transplantation in children. A TCRbeta library incorporating unique molecular identifiers was prepared. MiXCR, run by TCRdb on the PCR reads, gives a single entry per CDR3 protein. Of hundreds of thousands of distinct CDR3 sequences listed, roughly 15% were seen once; the top ten hold roughly 29%. With 2 bases clipped from V and 5 bases from J, the junction kept 5 bases outside the gene matches. This CDR3 region has 15 residues. The germline V gene encodes CDR1 KGHDR and CDR2 SFDVKD. The sequences come from PBMCs, mostly from graft donor cells, collected 360 days after TCRalphabeta/CD19-depleted stem cell transplant. This chain links TRBV24-1 with TRBJ2-1; 7 bases line up with TRBD1. The clonotype originates from a boy less than two years old who had a stem cell transplant for Wiskott-Aldrich syndrome, so the T cells may come from the graft donor. The CDR3 is CATSDSDRPNNEQFF. DNA for the CDR3: TGTGCCACCAGTGATTCGGACAGGCCAAACAATGAGCAGTTCTTC.